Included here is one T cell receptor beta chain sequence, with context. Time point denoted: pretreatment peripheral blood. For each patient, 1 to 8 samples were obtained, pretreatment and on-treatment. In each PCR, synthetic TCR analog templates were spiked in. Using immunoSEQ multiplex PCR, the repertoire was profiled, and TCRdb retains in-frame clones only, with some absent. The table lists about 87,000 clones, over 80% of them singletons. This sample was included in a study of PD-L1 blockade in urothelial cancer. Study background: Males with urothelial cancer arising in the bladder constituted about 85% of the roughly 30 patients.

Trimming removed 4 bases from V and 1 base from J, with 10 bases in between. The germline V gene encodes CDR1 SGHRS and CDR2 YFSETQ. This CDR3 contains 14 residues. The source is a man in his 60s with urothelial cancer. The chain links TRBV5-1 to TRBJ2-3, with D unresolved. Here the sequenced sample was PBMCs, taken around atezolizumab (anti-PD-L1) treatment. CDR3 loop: CASSQSIRTDTQYF. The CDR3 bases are TGCGCCAGCAGCCAGTCCATCCGCACAGATACGCAGTATTTT.